A selection of T cell receptor beta chains follows, all from one sample in a study of shared clonotypes between healthy human individuals. The assay was immunoSEQ multiplex PCR, and TCRdb's table has in-frame clones only and misses some. The profile shows fewer than 650,000 clones, 70% to 80% of them singletons. The sample taken for sequencing was PBMCs. The receptor source for this set is a woman aged 40 to 55 in good health. Some clones in this sample may be carry-over from other donors' samples. The CDR3 runs from the conserved cysteine through the conserved F or W. The order of the fields is J gene, V gene, clone size, D gene, CDR3 protein, CDR3 DNA. D genes are given only for firm matches. Some rows mark clone size as missing; the rest say once, few, many or name a class of expanded clone.

J gene: TRBJ1-2; V gene: TRBV28; clone size: few; D gene: TRBD1; CDR3 protein: CASSWDRNYGYTF; CDR3 DNA: TGTGCCAGCAGTTGGGACAGGAACTATGGCTACACCTTC
J gene: TRBJ2-2; V gene: TRBV27; clone size: NA; D gene: NA; CDR3 protein: CASSLFQNTPGELFF; CDR3 DNA: TGTGCCAGCAGTTTATTTCAGAATACCCCCGGGGAGCTGTTTTTT
J gene: TRBJ2-2; V gene: TRBV5-8; clone size: NA; D gene: TRBD2; CDR3 protein: CASSSLGTSGSTGELFF; CDR3 DNA: TGTGCCAGCAGCTCCCTCGGGACTAGCGGTTCCACCGGGGAGCTGTTTTTT
J gene: TRBJ2-5; V gene: TRBV7-9; clone size: NA; D gene: TRBD2; CDR3 protein: CASSLDGLAGETQYF; CDR3 DNA: TGTGCCAGCAGCTTAGACGGACTAGCGGGGGAGACCCAGTACTTC
J gene: TRBJ1-4; V gene: TRBV9; clone size: NA; D gene: NA; CDR3 protein: CASSGGSATNEKLFF; CDR3 DNA: TGTGCCAGCAGCGGTGGATCTGCAACTAATGAAAAACTGTTTTTT
J gene: TRBJ2-7; V gene: TRBV7-7; clone size: NA; D gene: TRBD1; CDR3 protein: CASSPAPGTGGYNEQYF; CDR3 DNA: TGTGCTAGCAGCCCAGCCCCAGGGACAGGGGGGTATAACGAGCAGTACTTC
J gene: TRBJ2-5; V gene: TRBV9; clone size: NA; D gene: TRBD2; CDR3 protein: CASSVGGRGVETQYF; CDR3 DNA: TGTGCCAGCAGCGTCGGTGGGAGGGGAGTAGAGACCCAGTACTTC
J gene: TRBJ2-3; V gene: TRBV4-1; clone size: few; D gene: NA; CDR3 protein: CASSQGAGTDTQYF; CDR3 DNA: TGCGCCAGCAGCCAAGGGGCGGGGACAGATACGCAGTATTTT
J gene: TRBJ2-3; V gene: TRBV6-6; clone size: NA; D gene: NA; CDR3 protein: CASSPQGEGPRDTQYF; CDR3 DNA: TGTGCCAGCAGTCCGCAGGGGGAGGGCCCCCGGGATACGCAGTATTTT
J gene: TRBJ1-2; V gene: TRBV6-6; clone size: NA; D gene: TRBD1; CDR3 protein: CASTQQGPGLGVGYTF; CDR3 DNA: TGTGCCAGCACCCAACAGGGGCCGGGATTAGGGGTTGGCTACACCTTC
J gene: TRBJ1-1; V gene: TRBV2; clone size: many; D gene: NA; CDR3 protein: CASSALQLNTEAFF; CDR3 DNA: TGTGCCAGCAGTGCCCTACAGTTAAACACTGAAGCTTTCTTT
J gene: TRBJ1-1; V gene: TRBV29-1; clone size: once; D gene: NA; CDR3 protein: CSVDRGQGNTEAFF; CDR3 DNA: TGCAGCGTTGACCGTGGGCAGGGGAACACTGAAGCTTTCTTT
J gene: TRBJ2-1; V gene: TRBV6-5; clone size: NA; D gene: NA; CDR3 protein: CASSRDSAYNEQFF; CDR3 DNA: TGTGCCAGCAGCCGCGACAGCGCTTACAATGAGCAGTTCTTC
J gene: TRBJ2-1; V gene: TRBV27; clone size: NA; D gene: NA; CDR3 protein: CASWGGGYYNEQFF; CDR3 DNA: TGTGCCAGCTGGGGTGGGGGGTACTACAATGAGCAGTTCTTC
J gene: TRBJ2-5; V gene: TRBV7-6; clone size: NA; D gene: TRBD1; CDR3 protein: CASSWGQGGQETQYF; CDR3 DNA: TGTGCCAGCAGCTGGGGACAGGGGGGCCAAGAGACCCAGTACTTC
J gene: TRBJ2-7; V gene: TRBV28; clone size: NA; D gene: TRBD2; CDR3 protein: CASSLKRLAGGRYEQYF; CDR3 DNA: TGTGCCAGCAGTCTAAAACGTCTAGCGGGAGGGCGGTACGAGCAGTACTTC
J gene: TRBJ2-2; V gene: TRBV5-6; clone size: NA; D gene: TRBD1; CDR3 protein: CASSFIPGTGGSRAGELFF; CDR3 DNA: TGTGCCAGCAGCTTTATTCCCGGGACAGGGGGCTCTAGGGCCGGGGAGCTGTTTTTT
J gene: TRBJ1-3; V gene: TRBV28; clone size: few; D gene: NA; CDR3 protein: CASSTDRSLSGNTIYF; CDR3 DNA: TGTGCCAGCAGTACTGATAGAAGCCTCTCTGGAAACACCATATATTTT
J gene: TRBJ1-1; V gene: TRBV28; clone size: NA; D gene: NA; CDR3 protein: CASSKARAFF; CDR3 DNA: TGTGCCAGCAGTAAAGCTAGGGCTTTCTTT
J gene: TRBJ1-6; V gene: TRBV4-2; clone size: NA; D gene: NA; CDR3 protein: CASSQDESWGSSYNSPLHF; CDR3 DNA: TGTGCCAGCAGCCAAGATGAGTCGTGGGGGAGCTCCTATAATTCACCCCTCCACTTT
J gene: TRBJ1-2; V gene: TRBV28; clone size: NA; D gene: NA; CDR3 protein: CASSFVLGGYTF; CDR3 DNA: TGTGCCAGCAGTTTCGTCTTGGGGGGCTACACCTTC
J gene: TRBJ1-3; V gene: TRBV28; clone size: once; D gene: NA; CDR3 protein: CASQSGNTIYF; CDR3 DNA: TGTGCCAGCCAATCTGGAAACACCATATATTTT
J gene: TRBJ2-3; V gene: TRBV5-1; clone size: once; D gene: NA; CDR3 protein: CASMGLTSTDTQYF; CDR3 DNA: TGCGCCAGCATGGGTCTGACTAGCACAGATACGCAGTATTTT
J gene: TRBJ2-7; V gene: TRBV10-3; clone size: NA; D gene: TRBD1; CDR3 protein: CAISAVTGGEQYF; CDR3 DNA: TGTGCCATCAGTGCTGTGACAGGGGGTGAGCAGTACTTC
J gene: TRBJ2-4; V gene: TRBV6-5; clone size: NA; D gene: NA; CDR3 protein: CASSSQKNIQYF; CDR3 DNA: TGTGCCAGCAGTTCACAGAAAAACATTCAGTACTTC
J gene: TRBJ2-7; V gene: TRBV18; clone size: NA; D gene: TRBD1; CDR3 protein: CASSPGTGTYEQYF; CDR3 DNA: TGTGCCAGCTCCCCCGGGACAGGGACGTACGAGCAGTACTTC
J gene: TRBJ2-2; V gene: TRBV18; clone size: once; D gene: NA; CDR3 protein: CASSPVENTGELFF; CDR3 DNA: TGTGCCAGCTCACCAGTGGAAAACACCGGGGAGCTGTTTTTT